The 19 T cell receptor beta chains presented below share a single source sample, sequenced in a study of human T cells and chemical hapten exposure. Using its own MiXCR run on the RACE reads, TCRdb lists one record per CDR3 protein. The profile shows roughly 64,000 distinct CDR3 sequences, around 11% of them singletons. Time point noted: pre-sensitization, week 0. Treatment described: therapeutic diphenylcyclopropenone sensitization with weekly scalp DPC. The input for sequencing was whole blood, taken in connection with sensitization to the hapten diphenylcyclopropenone (DPC). The receptor set was obtained from a woman between 35 and 50 years old with alopecia areata. Some clones in this sample may be carry-over from other donors' samples.

This clonotype was counted many times. The genes are TRBV4-2 and TRBJ1-5; D call uncertain. This CDR3 has 14 residues. CDR1 and CDR2 (germline): LGHNA, YNFKEQ. V lost 8 bases, J lost 7 bases, and 18 bases lay in between. The CDR3 loop is CASSPGREQQPQHF. The CDR3, as DNA: TGTGCCAGCTCGCCTGGGCGGGAACAACAGCCCCAGCATTTT.

The chain combines TRBV20-1 with TRBJ1-6; 9 bases agree with TRBD1. The germline V gene has CDR1 DFQATT and CDR2 SNEGSKA (reference sequence). The CDR3 is made up of 16 amino acids. V gave up 5 bases and J gave up 8 bases; unmatched junction bases: 13. CDR3 coding DNA: TGCAGTGCTCCCGGGACAGGGCTTTATAGAGATTCACCCCTCCACTTT. It codes for CSAPGTGLYRDSPLHF.

There are a few counts of this clonotype. The J gene is TRBJ1-1, the V gene TRBV12-3 or TRBV12-4; weak D call: TRBD1 (6 bases). Deletions cut 7 bases from V and 6 bases from J, with 18 bases between. The CDR3 has 14 amino acids. The chain's CDR3 is CASTLGGAVSEAFF. The DNA of the CDR3 is TGTGCCAGCACCCTGGGGGGGGCGGTTTCTGAAGCTTTCTTT.

This clonotype was seen only a few times. The V and J genes are TRBV29-1 and TRBJ2-2; D remains ambiguous. V was clipped by 4 bases and J by 1 base, with 7 bases between them. Germline CDR1 reads SQVTM; CDR2 reads ANQGSEA. The CDR3 is 13 amino acids. For the CDR3, the DNA is TGCAGCGTTGGGACGGGGAACACCGGGGAGCTGTTTTTT. Its translation: CSVGTGNTGELFF.

The rearrangement links TRBV6-1 to TRBJ1-6; D possibly corresponds to TRBD1 (6 bases). V was clipped by 6 bases and J by 9 bases, with 12 bases between them. The CDR3 has 13 residues. Per the germline V gene, CDR1 is MNHNS and CDR2 is SASEGT. The CDR3 DNA sequence: TGTGCCAGCAGAATTCTAGGGGGTTCACCCCTCCACTTT. Protein: CASRILGGSPLHF.

This clonotype appeared many times. The genes are TRBV4-2 and TRBJ2-1; D remains unclear. V was shortened by 0 bases and J by 9 bases, with 9 bases between the two germline ends. Germline CDR1 and CDR2: LGHNA and YNFKEQ. The CDR3 extends over 13 amino acids. For the CDR3, the DNA is TGTGCCAGCAGCCAAGAAGAGGCCCGTGAGCAGTTCTTC. Its translation: CASSQEEAREQFF.

This clonotype came up a few times. This sequence joins TRBV6-2 or TRBV6-3 and TRBJ2-2; the match to TRBD2 covers 9 bases. The CDR3 totals 19 residues. J was trimmed by 0 bases and V by 2 bases; bases with no gene match: 10. CDR1 and CDR2 (germline): MNHEY, SVGEGT. CDR3 residues: CASSYPVRLAGTNTGELFF. As DNA, the CDR3 is TGTGCCAGCAGTTACCCGGTGAGGCTAGCGGGGACGAACACCGGGGAGCTGTTTTTT.

This clonotype came up a few times. The gene calls are TRBV18 and TRBJ2-3; TRBD1 matches at 9 bases. Losses at the gene ends were 3 bases for V and 2 bases for J; bases not matched to a gene: 3. This CDR3 contains 15 residues. From germline, CDR1 is KGHSH and CDR2 LQKENI. The DNA of the CDR3 is TGTGCCAGCTCACCGGGACAGGGTATCACAGATACGCAGTATTTT. Protein sequence: CASSPGQGITDTQYF.

This clonotype was counted ten times or more. This chain uses TRBV21-1 with TRBJ2-1; the table's D call of TRBD2 was not tested on the DNA. TRBV21-1 is termed a pseudogene. This CDR3 has 21 amino acids. In DNA, the CDR3 is TGTGCCAGCAAAAGGGCCAAACAGGACAGGGTGGGGCTAGCGGGAGGGCATGAGCAGTTCTTC. Encoded protein: CASKRAKQDRVGLAGGHEQFF.

This clonotype showed up many times. The V call is TRBV5-6, the J call TRBJ2-7, with 12 bases that match TRBD1. This CDR3 is 14 amino acids long. Germline CDR1 and CDR2: SGHDT and YYEEEE. V shed 3 bases, J shed 6 bases, and the junction held 4 bases outside the gene matches. Written as DNA, the CDR3 is TGTGCCAGCAGCTGGGGACAGGGGGCTTCCGAGCAGTACTTC. Its translation is CASSWGQGASEQYF.

This clonotype has only a few counts. The chain uses TRBV18 and TRBJ1-4, with D tentatively TRBD1 (5 bases). The germline V gene has CDR1 KGHSH and CDR2 LQKENI. There are 15 residues in the CDR3. V lost 0 bases to trimming and J lost 8 bases, with 13 bases between them. This CDR3 reads CASSPPGPVWEKLFF. The CDR3 DNA reads as TGTGCCAGCTCACCACCGGGACCGGTCTGGGAAAAACTGTTTTTT.

The sample holds many counts of this clonotype. The chain combines TRBV12-5 with TRBJ1-1; TRBD1 might be the D (6 bases). Germline V CDR1 and CDR2: LGHNT, FRNRAP. V lost 7 bases, J lost 7 bases, and 19 bases lay in between. The CDR3 has 14 residues. CDR3 coding DNA: TGTGCTAGTGCCCGGAACCCGGGGGGCGGTGAAGCTTTCTTT. It encodes CASARNPGGGEAFF.

This clonotype has more than one count but fewer than ten. The J gene is TRBJ1-6, the V gene TRBV2; D gene unclear. The CDR3 has 14 residues. Per germline, CDR1 SNHLY and CDR2 FYNNEI. The V end lost 7 bases, the J end lost 6 bases, and 13 bases lay between the germline ends. The CDR3 nucleotides read TGTGCCAGCATCCTGGCGGCGGGTAATTCACCCCTCCACTTT. Translation gives CASILAAGNSPLHF. Filled out from reference TRBV2 and TRBJ1-6, the complete variable domain reads EPEVTQTPSHQVTQMGQEVILRCVPISNHLYFYWYRQILGQKVEFLVSFYNNEISEKSEIFDDQFSVERPDGSNFTLKIRSTKLEDSAMYFCASILAAGNSPLHFGNGTRLTVT.

The table lists this clonotype with many counts. This CDR3 is CASRLLAGGTGELFF. CDR3 DNA: TGTGCCAGCAGACTACTAGCGGGCGGGACCGGGGAGCTGTTTTTT. The rearrangement links TRBV6-1 to TRBJ2-2; 9 bases are shared with TRBD2. V lost 6 bases to trimming and J lost 5 bases; unmatched junction nucleotides: 7. The CDR3 covers 15 residues. Germline assignment: CDR1 MNHNS and CDR2 SASEGT.

The chain employs TRBV7-9 and TRBJ2-2, with TRBD1 matching over 9 bases. The ends lost 4 bases at V and 4 bases at J; junction bases unmatched: 10. The V gene's germline CDR1 is SEHNR and CDR2 FQNEAQ (reference sequence). This CDR3 comprises 17 residues. In DNA form, the CDR3 reads TGTGCCAGCAGCTCCCGGGACAGGGAGTTTGGCACCGGGGAGCTGTTTTTT. Amino acids: CASSSRDREFGTGELFF. Full variable domain (missing parts from reference TRBV7-9 and TRBJ2-2): DTGVSQNPRHKITKRGQNVTFRCDPISEHNRLYWYRQTLGQGPEFLTYFQNEAQLEKSRLLSDRFSAERPKGSFSTLEIQRTEQGDSAMYLCASSSRDREFGTGELFFGEGSRLTVL.

CDR3 nucleotide sequence: TGTGCCAGCTCAAAAGGGACAGGGTCTAACACTGAAGCTTTCTTT. This codes for CASSKGTGSNTEAFF. The chain couples TRBV18 to TRBJ1-1; TRBD1 matches at 9 bases. Germline V gene sequence: CDR1 KGHSH, CDR2 LQKENI. J lost 2 bases, V lost 5 bases, and 6 bases had no gene match. The CDR3 is 15 residues long. Full variable domain (rest looked up from reference TRBV18 and TRBJ1-1): NAGVMQNPRHLVRRRGQEARLRCSPMKGHSHVYWYRQLPEEGLKFMVYLQKENIIDESGMPKERFSAEFPKEGPSILRIQQVVRGDSAAYFCASSKGTGSNTEAFFGQGTRLTVV.

The CDR3 DNA reads as TGTGCCAGCAGCTGGGGCGGGACAGGGGGAACTGAAGCTTTCTTT. This encodes CASSWGGTGGTEAFF. The chain joins TRBV5-5 to TRBJ1-1, with 11 bases lining up with TRBD1. Germline V CDR1 and CDR2: SGHKS, YYEKEE (reference sequence). The CDR3 is 15 residues long. V trimming: 3 bases; J trimming: 5 bases; junction bases outside the gene matches: 6.

This clonotype was counted between two and nine times. The chain recombines TRBV18 with TRBJ2-7, with TRBD1 matching over 9 bases. CDR1 and CDR2 from the germline V gene are KGHSH and LQKENI. J gave up 4 bases and V 4 bases, and 8 bases lay outside the gene matches. The CDR3 is 15 amino acids. CDR3 DNA sequence: TGTGCCAGCTCACTCTACAGGGGGCCCCAGTACGAGCAGTACTTC. Protein product: CASSLYRGPQYEQYF.

This clonotype has only a few counts. The chain has TRBV19 and TRBJ1-4, with a possible D match to TRBD1 (6 bases). Between the trimmed V and J ends, which lost 3 bases and 9 bases, there was a span of 14 bases. The CDR3 runs 14 residues. Germline V gives CDR1 LNHDA, CDR2 SQIVND (reference sequence). The CDR3 DNA reads as TGTGCCAGTAGTATGGCCCGACAGGTCCAAAAACTGTTTTTT. Translated: CASSMARQVQKLFF.